This T cell receptor (beta chain) stems from a study of blood T cell repertoires in COVID-19. Whole-study context: In each case, the material was cDNA or gDNA derived from T cells, B-cell-depleted T cells, or PBMCs.

Assay: immunoSEQ multiplex PCR; the TCRdb copy retains only in-frame clones and omits some. The table lists approximately 440,000 clones, around 87% of them singletons. V lost 0 bases and J lost 7, with 18 bases in between. CDR1 is SEHNR, CDR2 FQNEAQ, per germline (reference sequence). This CDR3 has 16 amino acids. Recovered participants had two consecutive negative NP/OP PCR tests, healthcare professional clearance, or symptom resolution. This clonotype originated in a woman aged 18-29 years who had recovered from COVID-19. Sequenced material: PBMCs or T cells enriched from blood (not recorded which). The chain employs TRBV7-9 and TRBJ1-1; D not certain. Here the CDR3 reads CASSLALGGLYLEAFF. In DNA, the CDR3 is TGTGCCAGCAGCTTAGCATTAGGCGGCCTTTACCTTGAAGCTTTCTTT.